This T cell receptor beta chain was recorded in a study of T cell responses to AZD1222 COVID-19 vaccine. Study-level points and caveats: The CD4 TCRs associated with vaccination extended across spike and predominated at 160-218 and 743-854.

On this clone itself: Its antigen is not identified.

The germline CDR1 and CDR2 sequences are MNHEY and SVGEGT. The CDR3 sequence is 16 residues long. Trimming at V came to 6 bases and at J to 2 bases, leaving 8 bases not matched to a gene. TCRdb keeps only in-frame clones here, not all; method: immunoSEQ multiplex PCR. The data contain 150,000 to 200,000 clones, approximately 90% of them singletons. The sample in question was peripheral blood, obtained on day 0 of AZD1222 vaccination. The source is an adult in good health. This rearrangement joins TRBV6-2 or TRBV6-3 to TRBJ2-7, with 12 bases matching TRBD2. CDR3 coding DNA: TGTGCCAGCAGCCCCCTTCGGACTAGCGGGGCCTACGAGCAGTACTTC. Translated, it gives CASSPLRTSGAYEQYF.